This T cell receptor beta chain was identified during a study of blood T cell repertoires in COVID-19. At the level of the study: Acute and convalescent COVID-19 samples came from the United States, Italy and Spain. PBMCs, B-cell-depleted T cells, or T cells provided the cDNA or gDNA that made up the material.

A few counts support this clone. As processed by the authors: It was from reference gene primer amplification that nucleated cell counts were estimated. Measured with immunoSEQ multiplex PCR; TCRdb has only the in-frame clones, and not every one. D and trimming come from the DNA, and the V and J calls and clone size come from that table. Among approximately 340,000 clones listed, around 82% were seen once. V lost 3 bases to trimming and J lost 6 bases; unmatched junction nucleotides: 7. CDR1 is WSHSY and CDR2 is SAAADI in the germline V gene. There are 15 residues in the CDR3. The material sequenced was peripheral blood. The chain joins TRBV10-2 to TRBJ2-1, with 8 bases matching TRBD2. This sequence originates from a young man with active or convalescent COVID-19. CDR3 residues: CASSEFGRASNEQFF. CDR3 DNA: TGCGCCAGCAGTGAATTCGGGAGGGCCTCCAATGAGCAGTTCTTC.